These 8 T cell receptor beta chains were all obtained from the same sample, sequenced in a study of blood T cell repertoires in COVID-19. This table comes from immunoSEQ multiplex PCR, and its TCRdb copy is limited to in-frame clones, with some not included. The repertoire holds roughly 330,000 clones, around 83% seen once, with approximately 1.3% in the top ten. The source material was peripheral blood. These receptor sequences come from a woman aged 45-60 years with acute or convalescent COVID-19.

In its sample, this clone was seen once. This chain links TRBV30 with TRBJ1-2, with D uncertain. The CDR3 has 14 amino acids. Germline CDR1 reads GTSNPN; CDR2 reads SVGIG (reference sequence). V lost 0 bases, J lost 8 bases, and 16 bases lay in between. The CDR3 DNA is TGTGCCTGGAGTGTACCGGGGAGGGAAGGCGGCTACACCTTC. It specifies CAWSVPGREGGYTF.

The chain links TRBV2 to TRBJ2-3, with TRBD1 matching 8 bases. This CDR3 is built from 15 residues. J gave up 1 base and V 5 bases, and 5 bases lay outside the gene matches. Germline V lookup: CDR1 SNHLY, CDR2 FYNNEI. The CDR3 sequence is CASSSKDRGTDTQYF. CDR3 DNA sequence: TGTGCCAGCAGTTCAAAGGACAGGGGCACAGATACGCAGTATTTT.

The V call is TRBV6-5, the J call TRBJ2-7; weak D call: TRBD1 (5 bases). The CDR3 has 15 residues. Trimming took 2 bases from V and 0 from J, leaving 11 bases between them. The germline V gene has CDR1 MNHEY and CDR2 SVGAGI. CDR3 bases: TGTGCCAGCAGTTACGAACAGGCAAGCTCCTACGAGCAGTACTTC. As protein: CASSYEQASSYEQYF.

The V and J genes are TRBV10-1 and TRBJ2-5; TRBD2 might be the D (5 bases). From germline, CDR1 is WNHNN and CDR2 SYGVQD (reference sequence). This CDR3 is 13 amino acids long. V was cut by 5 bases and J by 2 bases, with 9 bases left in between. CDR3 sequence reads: CASSPRGQETQYF. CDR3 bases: TGCGCCAGCAGTCCTCGGGGACAAGAGACCCAGTACTTC.

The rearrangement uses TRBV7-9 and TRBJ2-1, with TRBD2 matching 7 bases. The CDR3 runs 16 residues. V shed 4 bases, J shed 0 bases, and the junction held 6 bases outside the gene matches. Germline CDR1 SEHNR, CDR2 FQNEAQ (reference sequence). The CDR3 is CASSSISGGSYNEQFF. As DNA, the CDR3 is TGTGCCAGCAGCTCGATTTCGGGGGGCTCCTACAATGAGCAGTTCTTC.

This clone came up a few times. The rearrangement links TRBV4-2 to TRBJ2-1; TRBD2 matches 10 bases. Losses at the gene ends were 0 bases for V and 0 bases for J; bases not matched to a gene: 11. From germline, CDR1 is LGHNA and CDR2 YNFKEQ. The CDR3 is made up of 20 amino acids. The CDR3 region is CASSQDLSSGGLSSYNEQFF. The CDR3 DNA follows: TGTGCCAGCAGCCAAGATCTATCTAGCGGGGGCCTCAGCTCCTACAATGAGCAGTTCTTC.

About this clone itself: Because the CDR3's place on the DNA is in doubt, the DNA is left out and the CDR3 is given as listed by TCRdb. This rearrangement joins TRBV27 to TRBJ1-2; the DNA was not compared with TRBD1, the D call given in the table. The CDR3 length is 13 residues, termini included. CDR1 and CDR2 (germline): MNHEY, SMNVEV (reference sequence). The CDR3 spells CASSTSGQRSYTF.

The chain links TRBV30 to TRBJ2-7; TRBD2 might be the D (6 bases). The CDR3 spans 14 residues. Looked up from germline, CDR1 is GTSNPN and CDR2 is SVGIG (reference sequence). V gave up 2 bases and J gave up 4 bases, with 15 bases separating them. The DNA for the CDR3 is TGTGCCTGGAGTTCTAGCGCCAAGCTGTACGAGCAGTACTTC. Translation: CAWSSSAKLYEQYF.